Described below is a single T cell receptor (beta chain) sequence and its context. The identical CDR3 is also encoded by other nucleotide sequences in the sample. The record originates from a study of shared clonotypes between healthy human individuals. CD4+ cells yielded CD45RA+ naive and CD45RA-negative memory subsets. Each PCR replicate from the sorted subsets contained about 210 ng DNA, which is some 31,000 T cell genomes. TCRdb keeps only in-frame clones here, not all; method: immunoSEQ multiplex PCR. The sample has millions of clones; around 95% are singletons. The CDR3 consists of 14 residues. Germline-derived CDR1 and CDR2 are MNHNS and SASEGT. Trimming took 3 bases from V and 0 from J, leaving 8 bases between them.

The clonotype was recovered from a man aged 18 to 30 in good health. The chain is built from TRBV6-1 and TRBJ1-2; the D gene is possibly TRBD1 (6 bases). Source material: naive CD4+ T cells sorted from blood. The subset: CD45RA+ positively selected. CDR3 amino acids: CASSEGQPNYGYTF. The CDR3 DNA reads TGTGCCAGCAGTGAGGGACAACCTAACTATGGCTACACCTTC.